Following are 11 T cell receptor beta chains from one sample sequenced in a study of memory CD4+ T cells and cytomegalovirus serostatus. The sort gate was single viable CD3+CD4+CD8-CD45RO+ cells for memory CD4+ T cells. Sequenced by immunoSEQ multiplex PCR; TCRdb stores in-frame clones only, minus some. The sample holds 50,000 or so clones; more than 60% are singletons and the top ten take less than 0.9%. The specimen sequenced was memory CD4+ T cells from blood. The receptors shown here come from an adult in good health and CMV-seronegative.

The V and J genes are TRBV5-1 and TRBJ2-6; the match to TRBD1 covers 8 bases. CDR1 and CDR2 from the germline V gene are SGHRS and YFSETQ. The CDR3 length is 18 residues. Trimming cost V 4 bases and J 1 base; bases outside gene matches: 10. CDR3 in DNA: TGCGCCAGCAGCCCTCGGACAGGGACATGGTCTGGGGCCAACGTCCTGACTTTC. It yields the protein CASSPRTGTWSGANVLTF.

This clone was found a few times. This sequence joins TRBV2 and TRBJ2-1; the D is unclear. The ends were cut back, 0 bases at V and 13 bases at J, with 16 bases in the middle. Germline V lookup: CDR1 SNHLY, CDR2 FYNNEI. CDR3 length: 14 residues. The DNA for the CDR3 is TGTGCCAGCAGTGAAGCGCAGGTTGGGTCTGATCAGTTCTTC. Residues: CASSEAQVGSDQFF.

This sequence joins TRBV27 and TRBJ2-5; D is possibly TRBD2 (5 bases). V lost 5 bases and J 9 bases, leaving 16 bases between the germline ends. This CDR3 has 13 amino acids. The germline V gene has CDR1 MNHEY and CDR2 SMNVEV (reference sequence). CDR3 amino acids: CASSAKLGSAQYF. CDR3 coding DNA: TGTGCCAGCAGTGCAAAACTGGGGAGCGCCCAGTACTTC.

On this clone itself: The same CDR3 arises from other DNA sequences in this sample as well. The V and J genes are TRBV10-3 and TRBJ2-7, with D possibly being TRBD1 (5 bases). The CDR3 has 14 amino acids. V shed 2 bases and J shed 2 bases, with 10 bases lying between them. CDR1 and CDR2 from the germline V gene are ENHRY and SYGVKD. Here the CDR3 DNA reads TGTGCCATCAGTGAGAGGGGCAGGGCCTACGAGCAGTACTTC. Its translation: CAISERGRAYEQYF.

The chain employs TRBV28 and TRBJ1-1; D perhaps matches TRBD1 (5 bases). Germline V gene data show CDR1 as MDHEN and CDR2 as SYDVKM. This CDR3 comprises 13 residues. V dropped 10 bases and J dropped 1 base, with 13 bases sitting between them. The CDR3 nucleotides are TGTGCCACCCGTTGGGGGAGGAACACTGAAGCTTTCTTT. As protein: CATRWGRNTEAFF.

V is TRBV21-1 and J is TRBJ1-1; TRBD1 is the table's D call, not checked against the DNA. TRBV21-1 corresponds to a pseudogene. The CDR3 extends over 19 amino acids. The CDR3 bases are TGTGCCAGCAGCAAAGTAGGTAGGCAGGGGAATTGGCCCAACACTGAAGCTTTCTTT. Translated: CASSKVGRQGNWPNTEAFF.

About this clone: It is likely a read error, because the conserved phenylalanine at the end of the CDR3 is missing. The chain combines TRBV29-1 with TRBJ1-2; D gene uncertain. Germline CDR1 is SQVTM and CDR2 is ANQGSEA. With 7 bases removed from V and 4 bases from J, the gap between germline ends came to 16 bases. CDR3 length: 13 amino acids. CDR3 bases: TGCAGCGCCCGCCATCCGTCAACCTATGGCTACACCCTC. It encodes CSARHPSTYGYTL.

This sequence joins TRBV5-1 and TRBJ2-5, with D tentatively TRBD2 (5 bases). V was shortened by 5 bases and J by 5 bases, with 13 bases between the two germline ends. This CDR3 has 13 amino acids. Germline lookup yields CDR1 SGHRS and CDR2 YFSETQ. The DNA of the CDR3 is TGCGCCAGCAGTCCGGCGGGCTGGGAGACCCAGTACTTC. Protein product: CASSPAGWETQYF.

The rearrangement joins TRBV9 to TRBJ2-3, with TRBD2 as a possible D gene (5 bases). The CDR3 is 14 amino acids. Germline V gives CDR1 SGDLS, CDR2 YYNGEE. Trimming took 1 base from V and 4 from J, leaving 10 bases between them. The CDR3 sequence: CASSVRSSSDTQYF. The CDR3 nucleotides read TGTGCCAGCAGCGTAAGGTCTAGCTCAGATACGCAGTATTTT.

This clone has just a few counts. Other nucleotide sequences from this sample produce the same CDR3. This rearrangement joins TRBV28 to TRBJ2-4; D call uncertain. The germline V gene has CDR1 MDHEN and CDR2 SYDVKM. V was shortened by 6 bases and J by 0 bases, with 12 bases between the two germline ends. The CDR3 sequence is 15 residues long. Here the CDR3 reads CASSPSTLAKNIQYF. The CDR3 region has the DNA TGTGCCAGCAGCCCATCAACGCTAGCCAAAAACATTCAGTACTTC.

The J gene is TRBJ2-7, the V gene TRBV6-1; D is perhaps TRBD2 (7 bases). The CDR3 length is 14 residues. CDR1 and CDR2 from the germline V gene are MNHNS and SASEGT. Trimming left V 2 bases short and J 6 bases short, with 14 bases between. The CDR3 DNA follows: TGTGCCAGCAGTGAATTGGGGGGGGGCACCGAGCAGTACTTC. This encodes CASSELGGGTEQYF.